The rows below give T cell receptor beta chains drawn from one sample of a study of Tregs in tolerant kidney transplant recipients. The data were produced by immunoSEQ multiplex PCR, yet TCRdb's version contains in-frame clones alone and is incomplete. This sample has fewer than 100,000 clones, with approximately 93% found just once. The specimen comprised CD4+ T cells from blood, sampled before the transplant. These TCRs come from a human donor who received a combined kidney and bone marrow transplant. Each CDR3 is given with its conserved first and last residue. The D gene is left open where the match is weak.

CDR3aa: CASIRVRGGEKLFF
j_gene: TRBJ1-4
len: 14
d_gene: NA
v_gene: TRBV2

CDR3aa: CASSLRTSGRAGTDTQYF
j_gene: TRBJ2-3
len: 18
d_gene: TRBD2
v_gene: TRBV7-3

CDR3aa: CASSLARQAPDNSPLHF
j_gene: TRBJ1-6
len: 17
d_gene: NA
v_gene: TRBV5-5

CDR3aa: CASSLDRREAGELFF
j_gene: TRBJ2-2
len: 15
d_gene: TRBD2
v_gene: TRBV6-5

CDR3aa: CASSLTGTGGFGNTIYF
j_gene: TRBJ1-3
len: 17
d_gene: TRBD1
v_gene: TRBV7-2

CDR3aa: CAIRGGNFEQYF
j_gene: TRBJ2-7
len: 12
d_gene: NA
v_gene: TRBV10-3

CDR3aa: CASSPRQGAPNEQYF
j_gene: TRBJ2-7
len: 15
d_gene: TRBD1
v_gene: TRBV7-3

CDR3aa: CASSTGITYEQYF
j_gene: TRBJ2-7
len: 13
d_gene: NA
v_gene: TRBV19

CDR3aa: CATSGGEGGYTF
j_gene: TRBJ1-2
len: 12
d_gene: NA
v_gene: TRBV15

CDR3aa: CASSLRASGAYNEQFF
j_gene: TRBJ2-1
len: 16
d_gene: TRBD2
v_gene: TRBV7-9

CDR3aa: CASSSYNSPLHF
j_gene: TRBJ1-6
len: 12
d_gene: NA
v_gene: TRBV7-6

CDR3aa: CASSQVGTGVPSGYTF
j_gene: TRBJ1-2
len: 16
d_gene: TRBD1
v_gene: TRBV4-3

CDR3aa: CASSPSGGSSGNTIYF
j_gene: TRBJ1-3
len: 16
d_gene: NA
v_gene: TRBV11-2

CDR3aa: CASSLVAVPYNEQFF
j_gene: TRBJ2-1
len: 15
d_gene: NA
v_gene: TRBV5-1

CDR3aa: CASSRPTSGRTGELFF
j_gene: TRBJ2-2
len: 16
d_gene: TRBD2
v_gene: TRBV7-2

CDR3aa: CASSQDIGDRVSTDTQYF
j_gene: TRBJ2-3
len: 18
d_gene: TRBD1
v_gene: TRBV5-4

CDR3aa: CASSPNSGRAGELFF
j_gene: TRBJ2-2
len: 15
d_gene: TRBD2
v_gene: TRBV7-3

CDR3aa: CASSQWTGYTIYF
j_gene: TRBJ1-3
len: 13
d_gene: TRBD1
v_gene: TRBV14

CDR3aa: CSGTGTGGSGTQYF
j_gene: TRBJ2-5
len: 14
d_gene: TRBD1
v_gene: TRBV29-1

CDR3aa: CASSRQFQETQYF
j_gene: TRBJ2-5
len: 13
d_gene: NA
v_gene: TRBV18

CDR3aa: CASSLVWSGGTDTQYF
j_gene: TRBJ2-3
len: 16
d_gene: NA
v_gene: TRBV7-2

CDR3aa: CASSPQSGLSGNTIYF
j_gene: TRBJ1-3
len: 16
d_gene: NA
v_gene: TRBV18

CDR3aa: CASSLLIGRGSDSSYNEQFF
j_gene: TRBJ2-1
len: 20
d_gene: NA
v_gene: TRBV21-1

CDR3aa: CASSKPPGSGNTIYF
j_gene: TRBJ1-3
len: 15
d_gene: NA
v_gene: TRBV6-6

CDR3aa: CASHRTSGSNEQYF
j_gene: TRBJ2-7
len: 14
d_gene: TRBD2
v_gene: TRBV6-1

CDR3aa: CASRAGVQPQHF
j_gene: TRBJ1-5
len: 12
d_gene: NA
v_gene: TRBV28

CDR3aa: CSVVGGPTEAFF
j_gene: TRBJ1-1
len: 12
d_gene: NA
v_gene: TRBV29-1

CDR3aa: CASTEVRSSYNSPLHF
j_gene: TRBJ1-6
len: 16
d_gene: NA
v_gene: TRBV2

CDR3aa: CASTAGLGYTF
j_gene: TRBJ1-2
len: 11
d_gene: NA
v_gene: TRBV19

CDR3aa: CASSGTSHANTGELFF
j_gene: TRBJ2-2
len: 16
d_gene: TRBD2
v_gene: TRBV11-3

CDR3aa: CASSLVERGRGTQYF
j_gene: TRBJ2-5
len: 15
d_gene: TRBD2
v_gene: TRBV7-8